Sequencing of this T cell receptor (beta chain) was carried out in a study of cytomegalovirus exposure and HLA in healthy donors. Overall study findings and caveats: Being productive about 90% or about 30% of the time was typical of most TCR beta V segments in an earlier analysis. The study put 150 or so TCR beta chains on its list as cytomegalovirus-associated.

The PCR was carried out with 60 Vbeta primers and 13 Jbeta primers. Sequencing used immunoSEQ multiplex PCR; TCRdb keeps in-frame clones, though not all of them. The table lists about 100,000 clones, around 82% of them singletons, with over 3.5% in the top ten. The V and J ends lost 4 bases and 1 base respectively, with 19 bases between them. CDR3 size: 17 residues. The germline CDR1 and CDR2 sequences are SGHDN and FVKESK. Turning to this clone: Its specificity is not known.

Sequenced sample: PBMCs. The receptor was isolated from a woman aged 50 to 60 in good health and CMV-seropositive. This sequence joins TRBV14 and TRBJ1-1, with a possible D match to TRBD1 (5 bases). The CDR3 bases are TGTGCCAGCAGCCCCTCTGTAAGGCACAGGTGGAACACTGAAGCTTTCTTT. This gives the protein CASSPSVRHRWNTEAFF.